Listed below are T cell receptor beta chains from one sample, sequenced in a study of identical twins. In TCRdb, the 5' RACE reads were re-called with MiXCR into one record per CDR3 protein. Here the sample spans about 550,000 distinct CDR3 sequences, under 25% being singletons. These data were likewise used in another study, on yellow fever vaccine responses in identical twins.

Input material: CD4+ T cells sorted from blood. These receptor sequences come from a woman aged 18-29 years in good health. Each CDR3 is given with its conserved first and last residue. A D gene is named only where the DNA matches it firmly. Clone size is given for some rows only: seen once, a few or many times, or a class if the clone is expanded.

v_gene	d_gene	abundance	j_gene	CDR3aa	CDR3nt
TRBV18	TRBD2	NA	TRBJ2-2	CASSRKVPAGESGELFF	TGTGCCAGCTCACGTAAAGTCCCAGCGGGAGAGTCCGGGGAGCTGTTTTTT
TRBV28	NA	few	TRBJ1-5	CASRLQELPQHF	TGTGCCAGCAGACTACAGGAACTGCCCCAGCATTTT
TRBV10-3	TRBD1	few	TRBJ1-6	CAITGTDNSPLHF	TGTGCCATCACCGGGACAGATAATTCACCCCTCCACTTT
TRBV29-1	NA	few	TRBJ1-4	CSVQDWDEKLFF	TGCAGCGTCCAGGACTGGGATGAAAAACTGTTTTTT
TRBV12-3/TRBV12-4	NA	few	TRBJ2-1	CASRRRGSSYNEQFF	TGTGCCAGCAGGAGAAGGGGGAGCTCCTACAATGAGCAGTTCTTC
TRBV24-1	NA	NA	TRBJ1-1	CATSDGPPSGGEAFF	TGTGCCACCAGTGATGGGCCGCCCAGTGGAGGTGAAGCTTTCTTT
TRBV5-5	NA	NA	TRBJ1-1	CASSLFLDGNTEAFF	TGTGCCAGCAGCTTGTTTTTGGACGGGAACACTGAAGCTTTCTTT
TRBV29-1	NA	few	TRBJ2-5	CSSLGSWGETQYF	TGCAGCTCCCTCGGGAGCTGGGGAGAGACCCAGTACTTC
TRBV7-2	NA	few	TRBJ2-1	CASSFGGTVNNEQFF	TGTGCCAGCAGCTTTGGCGGGACGGTAAACAATGAGCAGTTCTTC
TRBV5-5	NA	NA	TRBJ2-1	CASSPYAGGNEQFF	TGTGCCAGCAGCCCTTACGCTGGCGGGAATGAGCAGTTCTTC
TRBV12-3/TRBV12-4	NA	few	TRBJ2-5	CASSFRMKETQYF	TGTGCCAGCAGTTTCCGCATGAAAGAGACCCAGTACTTC
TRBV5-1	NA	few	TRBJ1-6	CASSRDGPNSPLHF	TGCGCCAGCAGCCGGGACGGCCCCAATTCACCCCTCCACTTT
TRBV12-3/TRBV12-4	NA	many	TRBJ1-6	CASRDSDYNSPLHF	TGTGCCAGCAGGGACAGTGATTATAATTCACCCCTCCACTTT
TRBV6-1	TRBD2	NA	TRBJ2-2	CASSRVSGGNTGELFF	TGTGCCAGCAGTAGGGTTAGCGGGGGGAACACCGGGGAGCTGTTTTTT
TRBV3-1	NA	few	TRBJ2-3	CASSPTRLEGAADTQYF	TGTGCCAGCAGCCCTACGAGGCTAGAAGGGGCCGCAGATACGCAGTATTTT
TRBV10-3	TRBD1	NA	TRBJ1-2	CAISVGQGDGYTF	TGTGCCATCAGTGTTGGACAGGGAGATGGCTACACCTTC
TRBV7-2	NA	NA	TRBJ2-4	CASSSSRVAKNIQYF	TGTGCCAGCAGCTCCAGCCGGGTGGCCAAAAACATTCAGTACTTC
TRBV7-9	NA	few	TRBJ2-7	CASSFTADEQYF	TGTGCCAGCAGCTTCACAGCGGATGAGCAGTACTTC
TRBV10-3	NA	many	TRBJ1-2	CAITQTTNYGYTF	TGTGCCATCACACAGACCACTAACTATGGCTACACCTTC
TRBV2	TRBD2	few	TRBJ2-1	CASRGGWDEQFF	TGTGCCAGCAGGGGGGGGTGGGATGAGCAGTTCTTC
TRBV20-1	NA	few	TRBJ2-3	CSEGGVNTDTQYF	TGCAGTGAGGGCGGGGTTAACACAGATACGCAGTATTTT
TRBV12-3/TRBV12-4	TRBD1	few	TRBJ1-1	CASSGTGLYFEAFF	TGTGCCAGCTCAGGGACAGGGCTTTATTTTGAAGCTTTCTTT
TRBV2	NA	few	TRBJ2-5	CASSESASFPETQYF	TGTGCCAGCAGTGAATCGGCAAGTTTCCCAGAGACCCAGTACTTC
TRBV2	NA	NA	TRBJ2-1	CASSEALRADNEQFF	TGTGCCAGCAGTGAAGCGCTTAGGGCTGACAATGAGCAGTTCTTC
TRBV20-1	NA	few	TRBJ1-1	CSARGLNTEAFF	TGCAGTGCTAGAGGCTTGAACACTGAAGCTTTCTTT
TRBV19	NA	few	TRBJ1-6	CASSMEWGYNSPLHF	TGTGCCAGTAGTATGGAATGGGGGTATAATTCACCCCTCCACTTT
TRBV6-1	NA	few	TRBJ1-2	CASKRDGIYGYTF	TGTGCCAGCAAAAGGGACGGCATCTATGGCTACACCTTC
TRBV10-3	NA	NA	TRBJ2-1	CAISNLQGSSYNEQFF	TGTGCCATCAGTAACCTACAGGGCAGCTCCTACAATGAGCAGTTCTTC
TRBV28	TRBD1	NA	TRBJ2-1	CASSGQGLGANEQFF	TGTGCCAGCAGTGGACAGGGATTGGGGGCGAATGAGCAGTTCTTC
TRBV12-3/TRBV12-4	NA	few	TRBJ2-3	CASSDRTSTSLTDTQYF	TGTGCCAGCAGTGACCGGACAAGTACCTCACTCACAGATACGCAGTATTTT
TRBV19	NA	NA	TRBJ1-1	CASSTYQTGMGNTEAFF	TGTGCCAGTAGTACCTACCAAACAGGGATGGGAAACACTGAAGCTTTCTTT
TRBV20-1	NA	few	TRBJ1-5	CSVHSNQPQHF	TGCAGTGTACATAGCAATCAGCCCCAGCATTTT
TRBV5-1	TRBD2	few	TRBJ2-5	CASSGGLAGDWETQYF	TGCGCCAGCAGCGGCGGACTAGCGGGAGATTGGGAGACCCAGTACTTC
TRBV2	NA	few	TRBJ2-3	CATDPDTQYF	TGTGCCACGGATCCAGATACGCAGTATTTT
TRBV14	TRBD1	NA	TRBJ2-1	CASSHSTGRDYNEQFF	TGTGCCAGCAGCCACTCGACAGGGAGAGACTACAATGAGCAGTTCTTC
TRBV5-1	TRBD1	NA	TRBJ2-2	CASSSTPGQGFTGELFF	TGCGCCAGCAGCTCGACCCCGGGACAGGGTTTCACCGGGGAGCTGTTTTTT